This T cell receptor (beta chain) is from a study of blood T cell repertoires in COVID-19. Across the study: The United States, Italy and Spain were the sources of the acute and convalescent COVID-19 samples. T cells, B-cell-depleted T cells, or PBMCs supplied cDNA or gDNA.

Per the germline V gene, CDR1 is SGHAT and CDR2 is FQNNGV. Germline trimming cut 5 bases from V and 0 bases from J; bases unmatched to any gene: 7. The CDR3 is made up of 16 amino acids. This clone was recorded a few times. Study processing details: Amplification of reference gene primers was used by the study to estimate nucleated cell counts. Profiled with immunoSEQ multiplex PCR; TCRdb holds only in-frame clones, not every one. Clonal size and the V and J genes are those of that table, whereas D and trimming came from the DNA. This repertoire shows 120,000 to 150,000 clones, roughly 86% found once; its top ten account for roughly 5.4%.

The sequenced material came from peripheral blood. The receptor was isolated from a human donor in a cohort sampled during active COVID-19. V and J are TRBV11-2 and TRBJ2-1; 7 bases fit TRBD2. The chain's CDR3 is CASSPRDYPSYNEQFF. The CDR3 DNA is TGTGCCAGCAGCCCCCGGGACTACCCCTCCTACAATGAGCAGTTCTTC.